This TCR beta chain was retrieved from a study of CXCR3-negative and CXCR3-positive naive CD8 T cells. UMI-tagged TRB cDNA libraries were built via 5' RACE. Reanalyzing the 5' RACE reads, TCRdb keeps one entry per CDR3 protein, without DNA. This sample contains about 120,000 distinct CDR3 sequences. Germline CDR1 and CDR2: MDHEN and SYDVKM. CDR3 length equals 14 residues. General study results and limits: Researchers reported similar TRBV-TRBJ usage in naive CXCR3-negative and CXCR3-positive cells, though memory differed. Hydrophobicity of TRB CDR3s was greater in CXCR3-positive naive cells than in CXCR3-negative naive cells. The majority of assays used fresh PBMCs, and CXCR3 expression partially decreased after cryopreservation.

Comment on this clonotype: The antigen is unknown.

Naive CD8+ T lymphocytes were specified as CD45RO-CCR7+CD27+CD95-. V usage is TRBV28 and J usage is TRBJ2-7; without DNA, the TCRdb call of TRBD1 cannot be checked. Sequenced sample: naive CXCR3+ CD8+ T cells from blood. As to subset: CD45RO-CCR7+CD27+CD95- naive CD8+ T cells expressing CXCR3 (TNR3+). The TCR sequence derives from a human donor in good health. Some clones in this sample may be carry-over from other donors' samples. CDR3 sequence reads: CASSIWDSSYEQYF.